This entry concerns a single T cell receptor (beta chain). This entry belongs to a study of blood T cell repertoires in COVID-19. Germline V gives CDR1 SNHLY, CDR2 FYNNEI. V was pared by 3 bases and J by 2 bases, with 5 bases between. The CDR3 consists of 14 residues. Generated by immunoSEQ multiplex PCR, the TCRdb table keeps only in-frame clones and is missing some. In the table there are 200,000 to 250,000 clones, 84% of which are singletons. V and J are TRBV2 and TRBJ2-6; D uncertain. The sequence derives from a woman older than 75 with active or convalescent COVID-19. Sequences were obtained from peripheral blood. The CDR3 region has the DNA TGTGCCAGCAGTGAGAGTGCTGGGGCCAACGTCCTGACTTTC. It encodes CASSESAGANVLTF.